What follows is one T cell receptor beta chain and its context. As yet, its antigen is unknown. Control samples came 1 year after myeloablative marrow transplants with methotrexate plus calcineurin inhibitor. The sample is drawn from a study of T cells after posttransplantation cyclophosphamide. The germline CDR1 and CDR2 sequences are SGHRS and YFSETQ. The V segment lost 0 bases and the J segment 8 bases; nucleotides outside the gene matches: 7. The CDR3 runs 16 residues. Study-wide points: Donor-recipient repertoire similarity was low at 1-2 months, rising over year one. After PTCy, TRB diversity resembled that of CNI/methotrexate controls.

Assay: immunoSEQ multiplex PCR; the TCRdb copy retains only in-frame clones and omits some. Of over 4,500 clones listed, almost 85% are singletons. The source is a male patient in his thirties or forties who received an allogeneic stem cell transplant from an unrelated donor, was CMV-positive, and had chronic GVHD only. Among the T cells, some may be from the graft donor. V gene TRBV5-1 combines with J gene TRBJ2-1; 11 bases match TRBD2. The sample consisted of PBMCs, taken after an allogeneic stem cell transplant with a calcineurin inhibitor and methotrexate. DNA of the CDR3: TGCGCCAGCAGCTTGGTATCTAGCGGGGGGCGAGATGAGCAGTTCTTC. It translates to CASSLVSSGGRDEQFF.